Described below is a single T cell receptor (beta chain) sequence and its context. This clone was detected only a few times. Its antigen is not yet known. The sample holds no much larger clone one base away, and base qualities are not on file. The library was built by means of the immunoSEQ multiplex PCR assay. For the multiplex PCR, a mixture combining 60 forward primers for TCR Vbeta segments and 13 reverse primers for TCR Jbeta segments was used. Amplification of the CDR3 region of rearranged TCR beta genes was performed with a multiplex PCR assay on genomic DNA. The amplified TCR beta libraries were sequenced on the Illumina HiSeq System as 87-base-pair reads. In the authors' own workflow: A later analysis tallied roughly 78 million unique TCR beta chains across the approximately 670 repertoires, and some 10 million of those chains were shared by two or more donors. To remove PCR and sequencing errors, raw reads were error-corrected and collapsed into unique sequences using a nearest-neighbor algorithm that merged closely related sequences. Alignment of CDR3 sequences to IMGT reference sequences was used to assign V, D and J gene segments. For a sequence to be retained, at least a six-nucleotide match to both a V gene segment and a J gene segment was required. A rearrangement counted as productive if the CDR3 had no stop codons and remained in frame with V and J, and every other rearrangement counted as non-productive. Following IMGT convention, CDR3 was defined as the stretch from the second conserved V-encoded cysteine to the conserved J-encoded phenylalanine. The earlier analysis of about 590 of the donors excluded sequences that lacked an unambiguous match to a single V gene segment. In an earlier analysis of around 590 of the donors, a V segment was called functional when productive rearrangements were above 56.7%, and segregating when the standard deviation between donors exceeded 5%. A statistical classification framework was built for diagnosing cytomegalovirus status from the catalog of TCR beta chain sequences. In a later analysis, V and J genes were assigned by comparing TCR nucleotide sequences against IMGT/GENE-DB human TR gene sequences. Using the TCRdist pipeline, a later analysis assigned CDR3 sequences along with most-parsimonious VDJ recombination scenarios. A later analysis defined each TCR beta chain by its CDR3 amino acid sequence plus V-gene family, and excluded reads lacking a unique V-gene family. To address suspected cross-contamination and a sequencing artifact, a later analysis removed some 620 highly shared, low-generation-probability nucleotide sequences. In a later analysis, a clonal expansion index was calculated for each public chain from normalized within-repertoire ranks of inferred template counts. In a later analysis, generation probabilities were computed with a VDJ recombination model fitted to out-of-frame rearrangements, and the resulting probabilities were checked against IGoR. In a later analysis, TCR-TCR, TCR-HLA and TCR-CMV co-occurrence was scored with hypergeometric tests, and a repertoire-size bias correction was applied to TCR pairs. False discovery rates were estimated in a later analysis by permuting HLA or CMV assignments 20 times. In a later analysis, co-occurring TCRs were grouped using DBSCAN, and TCRdist sequence similarity was added for clustering within HLA-allele-positive subsets. Repertoires with fewer than 30,000 or more than 120,000 public chains were left out of co-occurrence clustering, as were five repertoires with anomalous nucleotide sharing. TCRdb limited this immuneACCESS table to in-frame rearrangements with V and J called. A share of clones is missing; checked studies link under half to unresolved V genes, and the rest is unexplained. V and J calls and clone size are those listed in that table; D and trimming were worked out from the DNA. Within this sample are under 130,000 clones, with roughly 12% of them counted one time only. The ten most abundant clones make up 15% to 20% of the sample.

These data belong to a study of cytomegalovirus exposure and HLA in healthy donors (dated by TCRdb to between 2016 and 2019). Looking at the study overall: According to an earlier analysis of a few hundred of the donors, about 179 million T cells yielded 95 million to 140 million unique TCR beta sequences and about 300 Gb of sequence data. About 300 gigabases of sequencing data and around 85 million unique TCR sequences made up an early release that covered 640 HLA-typed donors. Of the 300 to 500 genotyped donors, 70% to 90% were placed in the genetic ancestry cluster associated with self-reported Caucasian donors. The study aimed to test whether signatures of past pathogen exposure could be identified by cataloging public T cell receptors. The study profiled the T cell repertoires of 500 to 800 subjects by immunosequencing and related them to cytomegalovirus serostatus. Along with the roughly 670-subject first cohort, a separate validation cohort of roughly 110 different subjects was used. The study combined high-throughput TCR immunosequencing, statistical association of individual TCRs with disease status, and machine learning to predict cytomegalovirus infection status. To study patterns of TCR occurrence, a later analysis re-analyzed previously published TCR beta repertoires from several hundred donors and added high-resolution HLA genotyping. Rather than using new phenotypic data, the later analysis identified candidate immune exposures from TCR beta sequences and from how often those sequences occurred across donors. To decide whether each TCR beta V gene segment behaved as functional or pseudogenic, an earlier analysis of 587 of the donors relied on high-throughput TCR beta sequencing. Donor age, sex, ethnicity and CMV serostatus were collected together with the repertoire data. A later genetic analysis used genome-wide SNP genotypes for about 65% of the 666 donors, treating that subset as a discovery cohort. All discovery cohort repertoires had been generated on a single sequencing platform. Class I and class II HLA loci were covered by the typing at four-digit resolution. Typing coverage varied by locus: about 620-630 donors for A, B, C, DRB1 and DQB1; 522 for DQA1; 600 to 610 for DPA1; around 450 for DPB1. Because of strong linkage in the cohort, five DR-DQ haplotypes were treated as single units for association and clustering. Among 300 to 500 genotyped donors of the cohort, an average of around 250,000 unique TCR beta nucleotide sequences was sequenced per donor, of which 15% to 20% were non-productive.

Spanning cysteine to phenylalanine, the CDR3 consists of 17 amino acids. Kept here is only the CDR3 DNA, which spans 51 bases and is read in frame from base 1. Based on the germline V gene, the CDR1 and CDR2 sequences are SGDLS and YYNGEE. At the junction V is shortened by 4 bases and J by 4 bases, with 23 bases in between. Points the paper makes about the study in general: Because HLA typing was missing for some donors at each locus, association tests included only the typed subset. Approximately 16 rarely observed V segments, including chromosome 9 orphons, were excluded from the earlier analysis of 550 to 700 of the donors because counts were too low. Compared with the approximately 670-donor mean, donors in an Asian-associated ancestry cluster had fewer N-insertions in productive TCRs, according to a later genetic analysis. In a later analysis, HLA-associated TCR beta chains showed more clonal expansion and lower generation probabilities than non-associated chains that were equally common. A further reported finding was that TCR beta sequences accurately predicted the HLA-A and HLA-B alleles for most subjects in the first cohort. The cohort was sequenced for TCR beta chains only, and without alpha or paired-chain data the features that could be detected were limited. Linkage disequilibrium might explain the correlated functional status among segregating V segments, but an unknown experimental factor could not be ruled out. Strong co-occurrence of HLA alleles, especially DR and DQ, made assigning TCR associations to individual alleles difficult. Cytomegalovirus status was reported to be diagnosed by the classifier with high specificity and sensitivity in both the original and validation cohorts. In vitro tests confirmed that a few of the cytomegalovirus-associated TCR beta chains recognize cytomegalovirus antigens. The authors suggested that the approach could potentially be extended to other disease states and immunological phenotypes. A later analysis reported that several top co-occurrence clusters appeared linked to parvovirus B19, influenza, CMV and Epstein-Barr virus. Across donors, most TCR sequences were observed very rarely, whereas some public TCRs were present in many individuals. At a false discovery rate of 0.05, a later analysis linked around 17,000 TCR beta sequences to specific HLA alleles. For the cohort, immune exposure information was limited to CMV serostatus. The study gave a list of over 150 TCR beta chains associated with cytomegalovirus. A cluster of highly shared sequence variants was judged likely to represent a technical artifact of the sequencing pipeline. V-gene and J-gene trimming of TCR beta chains was associated with a missense DCLRE1C variant in a later genetic analysis, and the association was replicated in an independent cohort. Some IMGT-functional V segments, including TRBV6-2 and TRBV6-3, could not be told apart with the 87-base-pair reads, so those segments were excluded. In a later analysis, TCR association rates were found to vary across HLA loci, with the most associated TCRs seen for DRB1 alleles and the fewest for HLA-C alleles. In a later analysis, most CMV-associated TCR beta chains were found to appear HLA-restricted, with HLA associations seemingly driven largely by CMV exposure. Sequencing depth was assumed to be roughly uniform across donors in the presence/absence analyses, though that assumption may not hold. In an earlier analysis of some 500 of the donors, most TCR beta V segments were observed in productive rearrangements about 87% or about 30% of the time, broadly matching IMGT annotations.

The cohort was made up of 500 to 850 healthy bone marrow donors. Cohort members were all nominally healthy when sampled, although unrecorded immune exposures were likely present. The donor tested CMV seropositive, placing the donor among the 250 to 350 seropositive members of the cohort. A peripheral blood sample was provided by each donor, and peripheral blood mononuclear cells were used for TCR beta sequencing. The Qiagen DNeasy Blood Extraction Kit was used to extract genomic DNA from the blood cell samples. The sequenced material came from PBMCs. This TCR was sampled from a man aged 35 to 55 in good health and CMV-seropositive. The V gene is TRBV9 and the J gene is TRBJ1-1; the D segment could be TRBD1, given 6 matching bases. The DNA reads as follows: TGTGCCAGCAGCCCCGGCGCGGGAGGGGGTTTAGGCACTGAAGCTTTCTTT. Its protein is CASSPGAGGGLGTEAFF.